The 23 T cell receptor beta chains below all came from one sample that was sequenced in a study of patients and donors after allogeneic stem cell transplantation. TCRdb analysed the RT-PCR reads with MiXCR anew, one entry per CDR3 protein. The top ten clones hold 5% to 7.5% of a sample with roughly 880,000 distinct CDR3 sequences, around 17% of them seen once. Sequencing input: blood, either unsorted or a sorted T cell fraction (not recorded which). The receptors shown here come from a human donor who was either an allogeneic HSCT recipient or a stem cell or donor lymphocyte infusion donor (not recorded which). It is not recorded whose cells these are; they may come from a transplant donor.

The chain has TRBV5-1 and TRBJ2-5; TRBD2 agrees at 15 bases. Trimming removed 4 bases from V and 5 bases from J; junction bases left unmatched: 9. Per the germline V gene, CDR1 is SGHRS and CDR2 is YFSETQ. This CDR3 has 17 residues. The DNA for the CDR3 is TGCGCCAGCAGCGGTACCGGACTAGCGGGGGGGCAGGAGACCCAGTACTTC. As protein: CASSGTGLAGGQETQYF.

This clonotype has a count of ten or more. Germline and junction disagree at one end, which may indicate a read error. The chain joins TRBV5-1 to TRBJ2-1; D is undetermined. The germline gives CDR1 SGHRS, CDR2 YFSETQ. This CDR3 has 13 amino acids. CDR3 nucleotides: TGCGCCAGCCGCTTAGCTCCTTACAATGAGCAGTTCTTC. Protein: CASRLAPYNEQFF.

The CDR3 bases are TGTGCCAGCAGCCGGGTAGGGCAGCTTTCCTACGAGCAGTACTTC. Its translation: CASSRVGQLSYEQYF. The chain links TRBV7-6 to TRBJ2-7; D ambiguous. V lost 5 bases, J lost 1 base, and 15 bases lay in between. The CDR3 totals 15 residues. Per germline, CDR1 SGHVS and CDR2 FNYEAQ.

This clonotype was seen more than once but under ten times. The gene calls are TRBV20-1 and TRBJ2-1, with D hard to call. Per germline, CDR1 DFQATT and CDR2 SNEGSKA (reference sequence). This CDR3 comprises 12 residues. The germline V and J ends were trimmed by 4 bases and 8 bases, with 12 bases remaining between them. CDR3 coding DNA: TGCAGTGCTAACTATATCGAGTATGAGCAGTTCTTC. Its protein is CSANYIEYEQFF.

This rearrangement joins TRBV15 to TRBJ2-2; 9 nucleotides align to TRBD2. Trimming at V came to 3 bases and at J to 5 bases, leaving 7 bases not matched to a gene. CDR3 length: 16 amino acids. Looked up from germline, CDR1 is LNHNV and CDR2 is YYDKDF (reference sequence). CDR3 in amino acids: CATSRGRSGGTGELFF. The CDR3 DNA sequence: TGTGCCACCAGCAGGGGCCGGAGCGGGGGGACCGGGGAGCTGTTTTTT.

This clonotype was observed a few times. The CDR3 coding sequence is TGTGCCACCCAGGACGGTAACATTCTGGAGGGCTACACCTTC. Encoded protein: CATQDGNILEGYTF. The V gene is TRBV19, the J gene TRBJ1-2; no clear D gene. Germline assignment: CDR1 LNHDA and CDR2 SQIVND (reference sequence). This CDR3 is 14 amino acids long. The V end lost 10 bases, the J end lost 8 bases, and 23 bases lay between the germline ends.

This clonotype was observed a few times. The chain combines TRBV7-8 with TRBJ2-3; 7 bases align to TRBD1. CDR3 size: 16 residues. Trimming removed 4 bases from V and 3 bases from J; junction bases left unmatched: 10. The V gene's germline CDR1 is SGHVS and CDR2 FQNEAQ. The CDR3 region is CASSWNGQGETDTQYF. The CDR3 region has the DNA TGTGCCAGCAGCTGGAACGGGCAGGGGGAGACAGATACGCAGTATTTT.

This clonotype has just a few counts. The chain recombines TRBV29-1 with TRBJ2-1; 11 bases are a match to TRBD2. Germline assignment: CDR1 SQVTM and CDR2 ANQGSEA. The CDR3 sequence is 15 residues long. The V and J ends lost 7 bases and 0 bases, in that order; junction bases with no gene match: 5. CDR3 region: CSGAGTSGSYNEQFF. The CDR3 bases are TGCAGCGGGGCCGGGACTAGCGGCTCCTACAATGAGCAGTTCTTC.

The chain combines TRBV12-3 or TRBV12-4 with TRBJ1-5; D ambiguous. Trimming took off 3 bases at V and 0 bases at J, with 6 bases between the two ends. The length of the CDR3 is 14 residues. The CDR3 DNA reads as TGTGCCAGCAGTTTTCTGAGTAGCAATCAGCCCCAGCATTTT. It yields the protein CASSFLSSNQPQHF.

A few counts support this clonotype. The chain joins TRBV6-1 to TRBJ1-1; 7 bases are a match to TRBD1. The CDR3 loop spans 16 amino acids. With V trimmed by 6 bases and J by 4 bases, 14 bases remained unmatched. The germline V gene encodes CDR1 MNHNS and CDR2 SASEGT. For the CDR3, the DNA is TGTGCCAGCAGGGCTTCCGGGACAGAAAAGGCCACTGAAGCTTTCTTT. Residues: CASRASGTEKATEAFF.

The CDR3 loop is CSVVNRRQYF. Written as DNA, the CDR3 is TGCAGCGTGGTGAACAGGCGACAGTACTTC. V gene TRBV29-1 combines with J gene TRBJ2-7; D possibly corresponds to TRBD1 (5 bases). V was pared by 6 bases and J by 10 bases, with 13 bases between. Germline V gives CDR1 SQVTM, CDR2 ANQGSEA. CDR3 length equals 10 residues.

The chain is built from TRBV3-1 and TRBJ2-3, with 9 bases that match TRBD2. The CDR3 covers 17 residues. Germline V gene lookup returns CDR1 LGHDT and CDR2 YNNKEL (reference sequence). V dropped 3 bases and J dropped 9; count of bases not matched to a gene: 16. CDR3 sequence: CASSQPPPRGGLWTQYF. The DNA of the CDR3 is TGTGCCAGCAGCCAGCCCCCTCCGCGGGGGGGCCTGTGGACGCAGTATTTT.

This clonotype was counted between two and nine times. This chain links TRBV11-2 with TRBJ2-5, with D possibly being TRBD2 (7 bases). The CDR3 covers 17 residues. Between the trimmed V and J ends, which lost 3 bases and 1 base, there was a span of 18 bases. Germline loops: CDR1 SGHAT, CDR2 FQNNGV. The CDR3 DNA is TGTGCCAGCAGCTTGGGGCTGAAAGGGGGGGCCCAAGAGACCCAGTACTTC. This encodes CASSLGLKGGAQETQYF.

This clonotype was observed a handful of times. J is TRBJ2-3 and V is TRBV5-1; 8 bases line up with TRBD2. The V gene's germline CDR1 is SGHRS and CDR2 YFSETQ. V lost 2 bases to trimming and J lost 2 bases; unmatched junction nucleotides: 4. CDR3 length equals 15 residues. The CDR3 loop reads CASSFEREITDTQYF. The CDR3 DNA sequence: TGCGCCAGCAGCTTTGAGCGGGAGATCACAGATACGCAGTATTTT.

This clonotype was seen at least ten times. V gene TRBV12-3 or TRBV12-4 combines with J gene TRBJ1-3; D gene unclear. With 5 bases removed from V and 2 bases from J, the gap between germline ends came to 7 bases. The CDR3 length is 13 residues. CDR3 region: CASSLRTGNTIYF. CDR3 nucleotide sequence: TGTGCCAGCAGTCTAAGAACTGGAAACACCATATATTTT.

The chain recombines TRBV9 with TRBJ2-1; D may be TRBD1 (5 bases). CDR1 is SGDLS and CDR2 is YYNGEE in the germline V gene. V was shortened by 5 bases and J by 0 bases, with 12 bases between the two germline ends. CDR3 length: 15 amino acids. For the CDR3, the DNA is TGTGCCAGCAGTCAAAGCCAGGGCTCCTACAATGAGCAGTTCTTC. Protein sequence: CASSQSQGSYNEQFF.

This clonotype was counted only a few times. The V call is TRBV6-1, the J call TRBJ2-6; no firm D call. Germline CDR1 MNHNS, CDR2 SASEGT. The CDR3 contains 17 residues. V lost 6 bases to trimming and J lost 3 bases, with 18 bases between them. This CDR3 is CASRQSPGGYGANVLTF. The CDR3, as DNA: TGTGCCAGCAGGCAATCACCAGGTGGTTATGGGGCCAACGTCCTGACTTTC.

The genes are TRBV27 and TRBJ2-7, with unresolved D. Germline CDR1 MNHEY, CDR2 SMNVEV (reference sequence). This CDR3 contains 16 residues. The V gene lost 3 bases and the J gene lost 6 bases, with 21 bases spanning the gap. This CDR3 is CASSFVPVPPRSEQYF. The CDR3 DNA follows: TGTGCCAGCAGTTTTGTCCCGGTCCCCCCGCGGTCCGAGCAGTACTTC.

The rearrangement links TRBV20-1 to TRBJ2-1, with D perhaps TRBD1 (7 bases). CDR1 and CDR2 from the germline V gene are DFQATT and SNEGSKA (reference sequence). V was cut by 6 bases and J by 5 bases, with 11 bases left in between. The CDR3 contains 12 residues. CDR3 DNA: TGCAGTGCAGGGGGCGGGGACAATGAGCAGTTCTTC. The encoded protein is CSAGGGDNEQFF.

The V call is TRBV30, the J call TRBJ2-7; D remains unclear. Trimming took off 4 bases at V and 1 base at J, with 11 bases between the two ends. The CDR3 runs to 13 residues. Germline V gene lookup returns CDR1 GTSNPN and CDR2 SVGIG (reference sequence). The CDR3: CAWTADRSYEQYF. In nucleotides, the CDR3 is TGTGCCTGGACGGCAGACCGGTCCTACGAGCAGTACTTC. Full variable domain (rest looked up from reference TRBV30 and TRBJ2-7): SQTIHQWPATLVQPVGSPLSLECTVEGTSNPNLYWYRQAAGRGLQLLFYSVGIGQISSEVPQNLSASRPQDRQFILSSKKLLLSDSGFYLCAWTADRSYEQYFGPGTRLTVT.

This clonotype has just a few counts. V is TRBV6-5 and J is TRBJ1-3, with D uncertain. CDR1 MNHEY and CDR2 SVGAGI come from the germline V gene. This CDR3 comprises 15 residues. V gave up 0 bases and J gave up 6 bases, with 12 bases separating them. In DNA, the CDR3 is TGTGCCAGCAGTTACTCCGGGAGACATTCAAACACCATATATTTT. Protein: CASSYSGRHSNTIYF.

This clonotype has only a few counts. The chain recombines TRBV9 with TRBJ1-2, with D maybe TRBD1 (6 bases). Deletions cut 2 bases from V and 5 bases from J, with 16 bases between. This CDR3 has 15 amino acids. CDR1 is SGDLS, CDR2 YYNGEE, per germline. The CDR3 DNA reads TGTGCCAGCAGCGTGGAGGGGGGAGATTGGTATGGCTACACCTTC. It yields the protein CASSVEGGDWYGYTF.

This chain joins TRBV6-1 and TRBJ2-3, with 12 bases identical to TRBD2. The CDR3 has 16 residues. J lost 8 bases, V lost 5 bases, and 11 bases had no gene match. Germline V gives CDR1 MNHNS, CDR2 SASEGT. The CDR3 here is CASSPTSGGSESTQYF. The CDR3 region has the DNA TGTGCCAGCAGTCCCACTAGCGGGGGGTCGGAATCTACGCAGTATTTT.